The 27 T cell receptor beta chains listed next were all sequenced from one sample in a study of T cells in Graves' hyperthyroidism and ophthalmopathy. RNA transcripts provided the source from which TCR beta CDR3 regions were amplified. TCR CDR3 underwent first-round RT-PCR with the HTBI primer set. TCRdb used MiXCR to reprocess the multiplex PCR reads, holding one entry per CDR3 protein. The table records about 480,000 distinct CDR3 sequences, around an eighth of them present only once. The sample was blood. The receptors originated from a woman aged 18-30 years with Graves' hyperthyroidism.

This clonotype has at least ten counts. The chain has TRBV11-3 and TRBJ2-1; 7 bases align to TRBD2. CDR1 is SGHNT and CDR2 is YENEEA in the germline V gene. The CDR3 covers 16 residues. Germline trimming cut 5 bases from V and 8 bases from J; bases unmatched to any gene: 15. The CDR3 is CASSAGDLASAHEQFF. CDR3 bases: TGTGCCAGCAGCGCGGGGGATCTAGCCTCGGCGCATGAGCAGTTCTTC. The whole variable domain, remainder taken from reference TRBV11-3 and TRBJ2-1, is EAGVVQSPRYKIIEKKQPVAFWCNPISGHNTLYWYLQNLGQGPELLIRYENEEAVDDSQLPKDRFSAERLKGVDSTLKIQPAELGDSAVYLCASSAGDLASAHEQFFGPGTRLTVL.

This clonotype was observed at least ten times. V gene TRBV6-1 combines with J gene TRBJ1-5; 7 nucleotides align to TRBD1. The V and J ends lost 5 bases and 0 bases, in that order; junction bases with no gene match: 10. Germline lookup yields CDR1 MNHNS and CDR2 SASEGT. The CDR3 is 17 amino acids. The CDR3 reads CASSQGVIPHSNQPQHF. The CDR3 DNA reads TGTGCCAGCAGTCAGGGGGTGATCCCGCATAGCAATCAGCCCCAGCATTTT.

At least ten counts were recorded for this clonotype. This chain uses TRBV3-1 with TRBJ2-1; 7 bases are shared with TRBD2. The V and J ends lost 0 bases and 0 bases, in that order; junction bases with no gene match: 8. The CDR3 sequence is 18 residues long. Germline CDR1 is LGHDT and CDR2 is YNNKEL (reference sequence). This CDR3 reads CASSQDSGWGGSYNEQFF. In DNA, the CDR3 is TGTGCCAGCAGCCAAGATAGCGGTTGGGGGGGCTCCTACAATGAGCAGTTCTTC.

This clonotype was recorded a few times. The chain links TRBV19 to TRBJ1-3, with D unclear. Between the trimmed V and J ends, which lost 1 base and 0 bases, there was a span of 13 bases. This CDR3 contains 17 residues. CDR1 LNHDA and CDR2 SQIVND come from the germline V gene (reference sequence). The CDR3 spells CASSIVYGETSGNTIYF. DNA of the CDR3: TGTGCCAGTAGTATAGTCTACGGTGAGACCTCTGGAAACACCATATATTTT.

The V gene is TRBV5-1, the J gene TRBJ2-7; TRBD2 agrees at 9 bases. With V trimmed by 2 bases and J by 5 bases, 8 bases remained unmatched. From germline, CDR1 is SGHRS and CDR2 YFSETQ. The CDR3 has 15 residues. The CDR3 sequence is CASSLGGRAPHEQYF. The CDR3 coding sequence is TGCGCCAGCAGCTTAGGCGGGAGGGCCCCCCACGAGCAGTACTTC.

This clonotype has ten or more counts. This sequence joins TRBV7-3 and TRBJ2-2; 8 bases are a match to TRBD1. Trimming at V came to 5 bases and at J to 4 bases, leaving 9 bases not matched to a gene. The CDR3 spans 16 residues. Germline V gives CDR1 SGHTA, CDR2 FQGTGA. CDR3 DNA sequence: TGTGCCAGCAGCCCCCCGACAGGGGTGGGCACCGGGGAGCTGTTTTTT. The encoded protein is CASSPPTGVGTGELFF.

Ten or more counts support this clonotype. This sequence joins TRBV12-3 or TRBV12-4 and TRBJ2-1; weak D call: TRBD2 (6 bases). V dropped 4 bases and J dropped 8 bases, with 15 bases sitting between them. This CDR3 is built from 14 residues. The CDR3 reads CASSSIGSDDEQFF. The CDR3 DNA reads TGTGCCAGCAGTTCGATCGGGAGCGACGATGAGCAGTTCTTC.

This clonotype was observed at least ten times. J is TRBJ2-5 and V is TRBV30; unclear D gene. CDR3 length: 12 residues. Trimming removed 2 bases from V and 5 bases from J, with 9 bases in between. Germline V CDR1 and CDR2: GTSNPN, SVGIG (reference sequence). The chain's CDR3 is CAWSILRETQYF. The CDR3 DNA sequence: TGTGCCTGGAGTATCCTGAGGGAGACCCAGTACTTC.

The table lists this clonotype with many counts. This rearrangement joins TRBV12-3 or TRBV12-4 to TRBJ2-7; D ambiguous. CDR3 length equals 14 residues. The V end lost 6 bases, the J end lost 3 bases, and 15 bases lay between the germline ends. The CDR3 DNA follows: TGTGCCAGCAGCAAGGACGAGACCTACTACGAGCAGTACTTC. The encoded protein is CASSKDETYYEQYF.

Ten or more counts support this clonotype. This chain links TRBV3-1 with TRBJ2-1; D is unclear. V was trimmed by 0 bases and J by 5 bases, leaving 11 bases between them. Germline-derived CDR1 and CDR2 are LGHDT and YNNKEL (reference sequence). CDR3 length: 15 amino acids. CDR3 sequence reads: CASSQDLGYHNEQFF. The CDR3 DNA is TGTGCCAGCAGCCAAGATCTGGGGTACCACAATGAGCAGTTCTTC.

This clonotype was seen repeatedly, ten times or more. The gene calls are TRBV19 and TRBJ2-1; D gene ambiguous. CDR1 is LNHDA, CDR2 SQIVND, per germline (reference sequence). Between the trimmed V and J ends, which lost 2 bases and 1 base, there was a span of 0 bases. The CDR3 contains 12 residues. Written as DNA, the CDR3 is TGTGCCAGTAGTATATCCTACAATGAGCAGTTCTTC. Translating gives CASSISYNEQFF.

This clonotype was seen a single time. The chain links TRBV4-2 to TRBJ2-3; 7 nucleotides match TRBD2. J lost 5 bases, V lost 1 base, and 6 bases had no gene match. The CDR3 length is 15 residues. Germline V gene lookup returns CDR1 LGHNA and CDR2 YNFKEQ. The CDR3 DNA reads TGTGCCAGCAGCCAAGTGGGTGCGGGAGTAGATACGCAGTATTTT. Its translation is CASSQVGAGVDTQYF.

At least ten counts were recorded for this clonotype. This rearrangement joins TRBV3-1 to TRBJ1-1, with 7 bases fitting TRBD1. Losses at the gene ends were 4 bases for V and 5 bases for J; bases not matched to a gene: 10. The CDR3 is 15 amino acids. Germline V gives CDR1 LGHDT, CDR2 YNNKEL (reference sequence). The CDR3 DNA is TGTGCCAGCAGCCCCGGAAGGGGGCGGAGAACTGAAGCTTTCTTT. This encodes CASSPGRGRRTEAFF.

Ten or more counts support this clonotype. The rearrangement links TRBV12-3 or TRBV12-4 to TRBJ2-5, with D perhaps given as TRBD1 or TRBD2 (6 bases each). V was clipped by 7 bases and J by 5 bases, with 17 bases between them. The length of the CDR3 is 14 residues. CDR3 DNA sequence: TGTGCCAGCACTCTATGGGGGGCGGGGGAGACCCAGTACTTC. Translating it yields CASTLWGAGETQYF.

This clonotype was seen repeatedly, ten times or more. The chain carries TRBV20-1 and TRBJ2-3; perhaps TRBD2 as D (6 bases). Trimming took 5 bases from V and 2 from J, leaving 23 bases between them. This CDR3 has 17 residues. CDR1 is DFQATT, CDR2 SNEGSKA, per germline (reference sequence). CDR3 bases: TGCAGTGCTTCCCAAGGGACGGGACTCATGTACACAGATACGCAGTATTTT. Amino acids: CSASQGTGLMYTDTQYF.

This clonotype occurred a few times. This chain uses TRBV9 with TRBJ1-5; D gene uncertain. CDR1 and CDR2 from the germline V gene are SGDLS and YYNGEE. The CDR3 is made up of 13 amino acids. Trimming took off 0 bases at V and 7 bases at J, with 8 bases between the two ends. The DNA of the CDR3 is TGTGCCAGCAGCGTAGCAGTTGGCCAGCCCCAGCATTTT. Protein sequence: CASSVAVGQPQHF. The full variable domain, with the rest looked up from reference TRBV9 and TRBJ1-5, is DSGVTQTPKHLITATGQRVTLRCSPRSGDLSVYWYQQSLDQGLQFLIQYYNGEERAKGNILERFSAQQFPDLHSELNLSSLELGDSALYFCASSVAVGQPQHFGDGTRLSIL.

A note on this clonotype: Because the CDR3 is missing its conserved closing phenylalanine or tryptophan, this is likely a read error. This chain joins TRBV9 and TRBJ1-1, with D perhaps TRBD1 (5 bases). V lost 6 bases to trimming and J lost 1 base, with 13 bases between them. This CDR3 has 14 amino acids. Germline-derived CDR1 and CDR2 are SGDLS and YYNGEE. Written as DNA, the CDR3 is TGTGCCAGCATCCCGGGACCGCGGAACACTGAAGCTTTCCTT. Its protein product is CASIPGPRNTEAFL.

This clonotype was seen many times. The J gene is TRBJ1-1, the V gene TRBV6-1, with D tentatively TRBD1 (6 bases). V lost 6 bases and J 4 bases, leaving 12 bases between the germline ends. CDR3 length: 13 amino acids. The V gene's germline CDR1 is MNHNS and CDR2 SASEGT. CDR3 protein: CASSQGRATEAFF. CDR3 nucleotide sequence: TGTGCCAGCAGCCAGGGGCGGGCCACTGAAGCTTTCTTT.

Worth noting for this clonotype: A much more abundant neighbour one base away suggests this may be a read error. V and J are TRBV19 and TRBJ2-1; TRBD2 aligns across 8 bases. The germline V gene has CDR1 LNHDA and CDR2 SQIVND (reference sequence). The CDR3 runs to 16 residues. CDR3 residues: CARSIQASGGYNEQFF. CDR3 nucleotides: TGTGCCAGAAGTATTCAGGCCAGCGGGGGTTACAATGAGCAGTTCTTC.

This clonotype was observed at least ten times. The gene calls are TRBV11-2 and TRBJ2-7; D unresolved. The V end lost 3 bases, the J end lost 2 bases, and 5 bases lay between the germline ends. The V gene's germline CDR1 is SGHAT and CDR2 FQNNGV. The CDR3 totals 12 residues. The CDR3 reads CASSFRPYEQYV. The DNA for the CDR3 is TGTGCCAGCAGCTTCAGACCCTACGAGCAGTACGTC.

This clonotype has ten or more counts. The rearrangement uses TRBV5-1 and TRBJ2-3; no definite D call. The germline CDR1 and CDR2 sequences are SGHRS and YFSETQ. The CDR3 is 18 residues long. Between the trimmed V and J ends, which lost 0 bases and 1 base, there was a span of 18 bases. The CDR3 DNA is TGCGCCAGCAGCTTGGCCATCAGGCCCTGGGTTGGCACAGATACGCAGTATTTT. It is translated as CASSLAIRPWVGTDTQYF.

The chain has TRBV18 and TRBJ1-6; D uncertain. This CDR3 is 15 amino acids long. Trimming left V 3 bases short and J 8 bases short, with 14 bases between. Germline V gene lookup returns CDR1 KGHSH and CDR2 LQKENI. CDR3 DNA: TGTGCCAGCTCACCTACCAGGTCTGGTGATTCACCCCTCCACTTT. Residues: CASSPTRSGDSPLHF.

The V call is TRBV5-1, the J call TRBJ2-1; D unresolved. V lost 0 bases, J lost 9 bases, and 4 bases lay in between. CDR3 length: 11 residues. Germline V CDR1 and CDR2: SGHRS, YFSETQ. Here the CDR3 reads CASSLETEQFF. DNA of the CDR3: TGCGCCAGCAGCTTGGAAACTGAGCAGTTCTTC.

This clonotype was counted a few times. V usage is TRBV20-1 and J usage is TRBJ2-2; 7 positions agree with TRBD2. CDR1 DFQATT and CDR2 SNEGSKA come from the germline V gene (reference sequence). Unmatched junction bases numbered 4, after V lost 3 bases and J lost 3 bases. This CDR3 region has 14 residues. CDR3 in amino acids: CSASIAGYTGELFF. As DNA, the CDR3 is TGCAGTGCTAGTATAGCGGGTTACACCGGGGAGCTGTTTTTT.

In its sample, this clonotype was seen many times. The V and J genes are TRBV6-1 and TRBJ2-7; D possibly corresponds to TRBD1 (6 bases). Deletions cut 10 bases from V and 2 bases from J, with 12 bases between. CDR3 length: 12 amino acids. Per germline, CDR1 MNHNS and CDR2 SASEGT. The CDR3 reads CAIWDTPYEQYV. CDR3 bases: TGTGCCATCTGGGACACCCCCTACGAGCAGTACGTC.

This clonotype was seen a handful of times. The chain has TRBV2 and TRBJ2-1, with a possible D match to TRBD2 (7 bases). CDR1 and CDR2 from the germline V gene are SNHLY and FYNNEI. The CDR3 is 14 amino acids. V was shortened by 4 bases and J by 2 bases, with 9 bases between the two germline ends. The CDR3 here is CASSVRGPYNEQFF. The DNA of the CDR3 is TGTGCCAGCAGTGTGCGGGGGCCCTACAATGAGCAGTTCTTC.

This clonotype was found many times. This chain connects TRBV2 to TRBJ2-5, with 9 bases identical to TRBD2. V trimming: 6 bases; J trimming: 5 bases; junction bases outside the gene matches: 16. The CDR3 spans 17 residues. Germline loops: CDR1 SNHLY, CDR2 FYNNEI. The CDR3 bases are TGTGCCAGCAGCCTAACGGCTAGCGGGGTGGGGGGGGAGACCCAGTACTTC. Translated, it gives CASSLTASGVGGETQYF.